This T cell receptor beta chain originates from a study of tumor-infiltrating lymphocytes in primary liver carcinoma. Overall study findings and caveats: A significantly higher top-250-clone fraction was recorded for tumors than for blood (p = 0.039).

The CDR3 spans 16 residues. The V end lost 2 bases, the J end lost 4 bases, and 15 bases lay between the germline ends. The germline V gene encodes CDR1 MGHRA and CDR2 YSYEKL. Synthesis of TCR beta cDNA was carried out from about 540 ng total RNA with a constant-region primer. Employing slightly modified ARM-PCR, three nested multiplex PCR rounds were run, and these gave rise to the TCR beta libraries. Running 9 to 11 cycles apiece, the first two PCR rounds relied on TRBV1-TRBV30 forward primers together with a C-beta reverse primer. TCRdb re-called the multiplex PCR reads with MiXCR, one entry per CDR3 protein. The sample records about 310,000 distinct CDR3 sequences, around three fifths being singletons. In the case of this clonotype: Its antigen remains unknown.

Extraction also yielded germline DNA, while blood RNA was obtained from unsorted whole blood. Sequenced sample: peripheral blood. The origin of this receptor is a man in his forties with primary liver carcinoma and hepatitis B virus infection. The chain recombines TRBV4-1 with TRBJ2-1; D gene ambiguous. CDR3 amino acids: CASSQSQWSEYNEQFF. The DNA for the CDR3 is TGCGCCAGCAGCCAATCTCAGTGGTCGGAGTACAATGAGCAGTTCTTC.